The sequence of this T cell receptor beta chain was determined in a study of blood T cell repertoires in COVID-19. Across the whole study: The United States, Italy and Spain supplied acute and convalescent COVID-19 samples.

Authors' methods: Amplification of reference gene primers provided the estimated nucleated cell counts. Method: immunoSEQ multiplex PCR; TCRdb's copy keeps in-frame clones and lacks some. Clonal size and the V and J genes are those of that table, whereas D and trimming came from the DNA. The table lists about 410,000 clones, around nine tenths of them singletons. Living in under 30 US areas, the participants were between roughly 18 and 90 years of age. This CDR3 has 14 residues. V was clipped by 5 bases and J by 9 bases, with 14 bases between them. The germline V gene encodes CDR1 MNHEY and CDR2 SVGAGI.

The chain links TRBV6-5 to TRBJ1-6, with D uncertain. Source material: PBMCs or T cells enriched from blood (not recorded which). The clonotype was recovered from a woman aged 30 to 39 who had recovered from COVID-19. CDR3 nucleotides: TGTGCCAGCAGTCTGCGGGCGGCGAGTTCACCCCTCCACTTT. Encoded protein: CASSLRAASSPLHF.